The rows below give T cell receptor beta chains drawn from one sample of a study of type 1 regulatory T cells. TCRdb recomputed calls from the reads with MiXCR, one row per CDR3 protein. The sample contains about 42,000 distinct CDR3 sequences, 12% of which appear only once. Antigens for these TCRs are unknown. Material: cultured non-Tr1 T cells, either the whole culture or a sorted T cell fraction (not recorded which). Source of these receptors: a human donor in good health. Each CDR3 is given with its conserved first and last residue. D genes are given only for firm matches. Size is stated for part of the rows, as once, few or many counts, or as a class when the clone is expanded.

cdr3_aa: CSVEVPQGTVAEQYF
cdr3_nt: TGCAGCGTTGAGGTACCCCAGGGGACCGTGGCCGAGCAGTACTTC
clone_size: many
d_call: NA
v_call: TRBV29-1
j_call: TRBJ2-7

cdr3_aa: CASSFGGPEKLFF
cdr3_nt: TGTGCCAGCAGTTTTGGGGGGCCAGAAAAACTGTTTTTT
clone_size: few
d_call: NA
v_call: TRBV12-3/TRBV12-4
j_call: TRBJ1-4

cdr3_aa: CASSLAVASGQSYEQYF
cdr3_nt: TGTGCCAGCAGCTTGGCCGTGGCTAGCGGGCAATCCTACGAGCAGTACTTC
clone_size: many
d_call: TRBD2
v_call: TRBV5-5
j_call: TRBJ2-7

cdr3_aa: CSGQGVDEQYF
cdr3_nt: TGCAGTGGGCAAGGGGTAGACGAGCAGTACTTC
clone_size: few
d_call: NA
v_call: TRBV20-1
j_call: TRBJ2-7

cdr3_aa: CASSLQGGIDTQYF
cdr3_nt: TGCGCCAGCAGCTTACAGGGAGGAATTGATACGCAGTATTTT
clone_size: medium-sized
d_call: NA
v_call: TRBV5-1
j_call: TRBJ2-3

cdr3_aa: CASSLQGDGYTF
cdr3_nt: TGCGCCAGCAGCTTGCAAGGGGACGGCTACACCTTC
clone_size: medium-sized
d_call: NA
v_call: TRBV5-1
j_call: TRBJ1-2

cdr3_aa: CASSRQGYEQYF
cdr3_nt: TGCGCCAGCAGCCGACAGGGTTACGAGCAGTACTTC
clone_size: many
d_call: TRBD1
v_call: TRBV5-1
j_call: TRBJ2-7

cdr3_aa: CAGSSGRRGALGTLHF
cdr3_nt: TGTGCCGGCAGTTCGGGTCGTCGGGGGGCCCTCGGAACCCTCCACTTT
clone_size: NA
d_call: NA
v_call: TRBV12-3/TRBV12-4
j_call: TRBJ1-6

cdr3_aa: CSVVVTANTEAFF
cdr3_nt: TGCAGCGTTGTAGTAACAGCGAACACTGAAGCTTTCTTT
clone_size: few
d_call: NA
v_call: TRBV29-1
j_call: TRBJ1-1

cdr3_aa: CSARFRDQETQYF
cdr3_nt: TGCAGTGCTAGGTTCCGGGACCAAGAGACCCAGTACTTC
clone_size: NA
d_call: NA
v_call: TRBV20-1
j_call: TRBJ2-5

cdr3_aa: CSARAGGNSPLHF
cdr3_nt: TGCAGTGCTAGAGCAGGGGGTAATTCACCCCTCCACTTT
clone_size: large
d_call: TRBD1
v_call: TRBV20-1
j_call: TRBJ1-6

cdr3_aa: CAISELRGGRAYEQYF
cdr3_nt: TGTGCCATCAGTGAGTTACGTGGCGGGAGGGCCTACGAGCAGTACTTC
clone_size: many
d_call: TRBD2
v_call: TRBV10-3
j_call: TRBJ2-7

cdr3_aa: CASSRSPGELFF
cdr3_nt: TGTGCCAGCAGCCGATCACCCGGGGAGCTGTTTTTT
clone_size: many
d_call: NA
v_call: TRBV12-3/TRBV12-4
j_call: TRBJ2-2

cdr3_aa: CASSARTTDTQYF
cdr3_nt: TGTGCCAGCAGCGCCCGGACTACCGATACGCAGTATTTT
clone_size: NA
d_call: NA
v_call: TRBV7-2
j_call: TRBJ2-3

cdr3_aa: CASRPTSGGSYEQYF
cdr3_nt: TGTGCCAGCAGGCCTACTAGCGGAGGGAGCTACGAGCAGTACTTC
clone_size: NA
d_call: TRBD2
v_call: TRBV7-2
j_call: TRBJ2-7

cdr3_aa: CASTLQANTEAFF
cdr3_nt: TGTGCCAGCACCCTTCAGGCGAACACTGAAGCTTTCTTT
clone_size: many
d_call: NA
v_call: TRBV6-6
j_call: TRBJ1-1

cdr3_aa: CASSLGTGGQETQYF
cdr3_nt: TGTGCTAGCAGCTTAGGGACAGGGGGGCAAGAGACCCAGTACTTC
clone_size: many
d_call: TRBD1
v_call: TRBV7-7
j_call: TRBJ2-5

cdr3_aa: CASMVAGGRYEQYF
cdr3_nt: TGTGCCAGCATGGTAGCGGGAGGGCGATACGAGCAGTACTTC
clone_size: few
d_call: TRBD2
v_call: TRBV6-5
j_call: TRBJ2-7

cdr3_aa: CASSGGRGETQYF
cdr3_nt: TGTGCCAGTAGCGGAGGGAGGGGAGAGACCCAGTACTTC
clone_size: NA
d_call: TRBD2
v_call: TRBV19
j_call: TRBJ2-5

cdr3_aa: CASRGAIVDNEQFF
cdr3_nt: TGCGCCAGCAGAGGAGCGATAGTCGACAATGAGCAGTTCTTC
clone_size: many
d_call: NA
v_call: TRBV5-1
j_call: TRBJ2-1

cdr3_aa: CASRPGTGGSYNEQFF
cdr3_nt: TGCGCCAGCAGGCCGGGGACAGGGGGCTCCTACAATGAGCAGTTCTTC
clone_size: few
d_call: TRBD1
v_call: TRBV5-1
j_call: TRBJ2-1

cdr3_aa: CASSNYRESETQYF
cdr3_nt: TGTGCCAGCTCCAACTACAGGGAATCGGAGACCCAGTACTTC
clone_size: NA
d_call: NA
v_call: TRBV6-2/TRBV6-3
j_call: TRBJ2-5

cdr3_aa: CASSPQGILGEKLFF
cdr3_nt: TGTGCCAGCAGCCCCCAGGGGATTTTGGGAGAAAAACTGTTTTTT
clone_size: few
d_call: NA
v_call: TRBV28
j_call: TRBJ1-4

cdr3_aa: CASSGRTDNQPQHF
cdr3_nt: TGTGCCAGCAGTGGGAGGACCGACAATCAGCCCCAGCATTTT
clone_size: few
d_call: NA
v_call: TRBV6-1
j_call: TRBJ1-5

cdr3_aa: CASSLEARSTDTQYF
cdr3_nt: TGCGCCAGCAGCTTGGAAGCTAGGTCCACAGATACGCAGTATTTT
clone_size: NA
d_call: NA
v_call: TRBV5-1
j_call: TRBJ2-3

cdr3_aa: CASILGQTNYEQYF
cdr3_nt: TGTGCCAGCATCTTGGGCCAGACAAACTACGAGCAGTACTTC
clone_size: NA
d_call: NA
v_call: TRBV5-4
j_call: TRBJ2-7

cdr3_aa: CASRAQGYEQYF
cdr3_nt: TGTGCCAGCAGGGCCCAGGGGTACGAGCAGTACTTC
clone_size: few
d_call: NA
v_call: TRBV2
j_call: TRBJ2-7

cdr3_aa: CSASGQGDQPQHF
cdr3_nt: TGCAGTGCTAGTGGTCAGGGGGATCAGCCCCAGCATTTT
clone_size: few
d_call: TRBD1
v_call: TRBV20-1
j_call: TRBJ1-5

cdr3_aa: CSVEGPTAIDEQFF
cdr3_nt: TGCAGCGTTGAAGGGCCAACAGCTATTGATGAGCAGTTCTTC
clone_size: NA
d_call: NA
v_call: TRBV29-1
j_call: TRBJ2-1